One T cell receptor (beta chain) is described in this entry. The data were taken from a study of blood T cell repertoires in COVID-19. Study-wide background: T cells, B-cell-depleted T cells, or PBMCs supplied cDNA or gDNA.

Between the trimmed V and J ends, which lost 5 bases and 5 bases, there was a span of 5 bases. The CDR3 runs 11 residues. CDR1 is KGHSH and CDR2 is LQKENI in the germline V gene. In the original analysis: Nucleated cell counts were estimated from reference gene primer amplification. Profiled with immunoSEQ multiplex PCR; TCRdb holds only in-frame clones, not every one. For V, J and clone size, that table is used; D and trimming come from the DNA. Seen here are about 250,000 clones, 84% observed once, and the top ten hold roughly 4%. What was sequenced was peripheral blood. This receptor was obtained from a man in his fifties with acute or convalescent COVID-19. V gene TRBV18 combines with J gene TRBJ2-3; no firm D call. CDR3 region: CASSGKDTQYF. CDR3 DNA sequence: TGTGCCAGCTCAGGCAAAGATACGCAGTATTTT.